This T cell receptor (beta chain) derives from a study of low-dose radiotherapy and immunotherapy resistance in tumors. First-strand cDNA used TRAV- and TRBV-specific primers, covering alpha and beta chains. For amplifying TCRs, the PCR ran for around 20 cycles with Phusion, which was used together with a constant-region primer and the adapter on the V primers. TCRdb re-called the reads through MiXCR, storing one row per CDR3 protein. The sample holds 15,000 to 20,000 distinct CDR3 sequences, around two thirds seen once. V lost 6 bases to trimming and J lost 0 bases, with 8 bases between them. The CDR3 sequence is 13 residues long.

This receptor was obtained from a human donor with advanced metastatic prostate, ovarian, gallbladder or colorectal cancer (not recorded which). This table probably holds off-target reads from a library built for another chain. V gene TRBV12-3 or TRBV12-4 combines with J gene TRBJ2-5, with unresolved D. The CDR3 sequence is CASSPRNQETQYF. DNA for the CDR3: TGTGCCAGCAGCCCCAGAAACCAAGAGACCCAGTACTTC.